The T cell receptor beta chain described here comes from a study of blood T cell repertoires in COVID-19. The V gene end was trimmed by 2 bases and the J gene end by 6 bases; junction bases not matched to a gene: 10. Germline CDR1 and CDR2: SGHDN and FVKESK. This CDR3 is 16 amino acids long. The repertoire was sequenced with immunoSEQ multiplex PCR; TCRdb's copy has only in-frame clones and lacks some. The sample shows tens of thousands of clones, roughly 90% of them seen only once. The receptor was derived from a human donor in a cohort sampled during active COVID-19. The V call is TRBV14, the J call TRBJ1-1; 9 nucleotides agree with TRBD1. Material for sequencing was peripheral blood. CDR3 in amino acids: CASSQWGRGQGSEAFF. CDR3 bases: TGTGCCAGCAGCCAATGGGGGCGAGGACAGGGGTCTGAAGCTTTCTTT. The whole variable domain, filled in from reference TRBV14 and TRBJ1-1, reads EAGVTQFPSHSVIEKGQTVTLRCDPISGHDNLYWYRRVMGKEIKFLLHFVKESKQDESGMPNNRFLAERTGGTYSTLKVQPAELEDSGVYFCASSQWGRGQGSEAFFGQGTRLTVV.